Listed below are T cell receptor beta chains from one sample, sequenced in a study of patients and donors after allogeneic stem cell transplantation. TCRdb called the RT-PCR reads again in MiXCR, with one record for every CDR3 protein. The table has 900,000 to 1,000,000 distinct CDR3 sequences, more than 15% seen once. Sequencing input: blood, either unsorted or a sorted T cell fraction (not recorded which). Receptor source: a human donor who was either an allogeneic HSCT recipient or a stem cell or donor lymphocyte infusion donor (not recorded which). It is not recorded whose cells these are; they may come from a transplant donor. The CDR3 runs from the conserved cysteine through the conserved F or W. The D gene is left open where the match is weak. Size is stated for part of the rows, as once, few or many counts, or as a class when the clone is expanded.

abundance	v_gene	d_gene	j_gene	CDR3nt	CDR3aa
few	TRBV20-1	.	TRBJ1-2	TGCAGTGCTAGAGATAACGGGGGTTACTATGGCTACACCTTC	CSARDNGGYYGYTF
few	TRBV6-5	.	TRBJ1-6	TGTGCCAGCAGTTACTCTACGGGGAACTCACCCCTCCACTTT	CASSYSTGNSPLHF
many	TRBV12-3/TRBV12-4	.	TRBJ2-2	TGTGCCAGCAAGGGGGGAGGGGTCACCGGGGAGCTGTTTTTT	CASKGGGVTGELFF
few	TRBV12-3/TRBV12-4	.	TRBJ2-1	TGTGCCAGCAGTTTAGCGCGGGGGAGGGGGGCTGAGCAGTTCTTC	CASSLARGRGAEQFF
.	TRBV12-3/TRBV12-4	TRBD1	TRBJ1-4	TGTGCCAGCTCACAGGGGTCTAATGAAAAACTGTTTTTT	CASSQGSNEKLFF
once	TRBV29-1	TRBD2	TRBJ2-5	TGCAGCGTTGAGGAACACATACGGACTAGCGGGAGGCAAGAGACCCAGTACTTC	CSVEEHIRTSGRQETQYF
once	TRBV3-1	TRBD1	TRBJ1-2	TGTGCCAGCAGCCCACGACAGGGAGGTGGTCCGCGCCGCTACACCTTC	CASSPRQGGGPRRYTF
.	TRBV15	.	TRBJ2-4	TGTGCCACCAGCAGAGATAGAGGTAGCGCAGACAAAAACACTCAGTACTTC	CATSRDRGSADKNTQYF
.	TRBV5-4	.	TRBJ2-5	TGTGCCAGCAGCCGACTAGTTCAAGAGACCCAGTACTTC	CASSRLVQETQYF
.	TRBV12-3/TRBV12-4	TRBD2	TRBJ2-3	TGTGCCAGCAGTGATACTAGCGACGTTCGAACAGATACGCAGTATTTT	CASSDTSDVRTDTQYF
few	TRBV12-3/TRBV12-4	.	TRBJ1-2	TGTGCCAGCACCTTTAATCGGGGGACAACTCATGGCTACACCTTC	CASTFNRGTTHGYTF
few	TRBV6-1	TRBD1	TRBJ2-1	TGTGCCAGCAGTACCCTCAGGGGGCCGACCTACAATGAGCAGTTCTTC	CASSTLRGPTYNEQFF
.	TRBV20-1	.	TRBJ1-3	TGCAGTGCTAGAGATCAAGGTCTTGGAAACACCATATATTTT	CSARDQGLGNTIYF
few	TRBV5-1	.	TRBJ2-7	TGCGCCAGCAGCTTGGTACAATCGGGTCTCGAGCAGTACTTC	CASSLVQSGLEQYF
many	TRBV4-2	.	TRBJ1-1	TGTGCCAGCAGCCAAATCGCCTCTGGGACTGCTTTCTTT	CASSQIASGTAFF
.	TRBV7-2	TRBD1	TRBJ2-1	TGTGCCAGCAGCTCTGACAGGGGCGACTACAATGAGCAGTTCTTC	CASSSDRGDYNEQFF
.	TRBV6-4	.	TRBJ2-1	TGTGCCAGCAGTGACTCGGGGGCAGGGGCCCAAAATGAGCAGTTCTTC	CASSDSGAGAQNEQFF
.	TRBV27	TRBD2	TRBJ2-1	TGTGCCAGCGGGCTGAGGGGGACTAGTACGGGGAATGAGCAGTTCTTC	CASGLRGTSTGNEQFF
.	TRBV5-1	.	TRBJ2-2	TGCGCCAGCAGCTCGATGACATCGAACACCGGGGAGCTGTTTTTT	CASSSMTSNTGELFF
.	TRBV7-2	.	TRBJ1-3	TGTGCCAGCAGCTTAGGTTCAAAGAACTCTGGAAACACCATATATTTT	CASSLGSKNSGNTIYF
.	TRBV7-3	.	TRBJ2-2	TGTGCCAGCAGCTTATCCCCCACCGGGGAGCTGTTTTTT	CASSLSPTGELFF
many	TRBV20-1	TRBD2	TRBJ2-7	TGCAGTGCTAGATACCCTAGCGGGGCCTCCTACGAGCAGTACTTC	CSARYPSGASYEQYF
few	TRBV7-9	TRBD2	TRBJ2-7	TGTGCCAGCAGGGGGGGGTCGCAATCCTACGAGCAGTACTTC	CASRGGSQSYEQYF
.	TRBV4-3	.	TRBJ1-4	TGCGCCAGCAGCTCCCGGGACGGCCGTGGGGAAAAACTGTTTTTT	CASSSRDGRGEKLFF
.	TRBV11-3	.	TRBJ1-6	TGTGCCAGCAGCTTACGTTTCAGGCTGTATTCACCCCTCCACTTT	CASSLRFRLYSPLHF